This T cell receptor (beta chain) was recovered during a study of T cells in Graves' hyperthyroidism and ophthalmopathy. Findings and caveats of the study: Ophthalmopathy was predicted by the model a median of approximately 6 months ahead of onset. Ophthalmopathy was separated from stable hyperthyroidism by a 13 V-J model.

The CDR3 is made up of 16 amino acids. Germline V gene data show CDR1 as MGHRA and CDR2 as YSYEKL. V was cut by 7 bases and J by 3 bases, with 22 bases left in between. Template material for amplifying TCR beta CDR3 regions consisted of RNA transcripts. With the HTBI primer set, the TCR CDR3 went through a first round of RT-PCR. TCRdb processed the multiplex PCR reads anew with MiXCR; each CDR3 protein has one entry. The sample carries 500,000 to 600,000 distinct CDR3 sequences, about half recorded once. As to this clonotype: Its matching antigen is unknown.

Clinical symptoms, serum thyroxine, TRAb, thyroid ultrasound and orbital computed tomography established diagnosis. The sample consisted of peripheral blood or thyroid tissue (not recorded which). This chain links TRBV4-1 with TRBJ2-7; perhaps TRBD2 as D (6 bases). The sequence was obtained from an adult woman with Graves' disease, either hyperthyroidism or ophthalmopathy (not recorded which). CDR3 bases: TGCGCCAGCACCCGAGGGGATGGGGGAGGCTACTACGAGCAGTACTTC. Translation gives CASTRGDGGGYYEQYF.